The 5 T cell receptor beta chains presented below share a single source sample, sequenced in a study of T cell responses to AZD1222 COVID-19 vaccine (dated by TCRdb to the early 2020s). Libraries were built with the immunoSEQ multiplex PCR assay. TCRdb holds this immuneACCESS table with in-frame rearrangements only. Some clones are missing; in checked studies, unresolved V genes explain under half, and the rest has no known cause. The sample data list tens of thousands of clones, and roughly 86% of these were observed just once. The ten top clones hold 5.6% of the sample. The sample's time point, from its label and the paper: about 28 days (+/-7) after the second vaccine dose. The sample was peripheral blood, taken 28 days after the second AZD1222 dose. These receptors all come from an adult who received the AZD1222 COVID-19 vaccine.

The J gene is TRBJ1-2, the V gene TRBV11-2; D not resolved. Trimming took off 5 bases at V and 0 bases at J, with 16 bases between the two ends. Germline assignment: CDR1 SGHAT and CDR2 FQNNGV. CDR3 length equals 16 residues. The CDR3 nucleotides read TGTGCCAGCAGCCGCCCAGGCAGTACCCCTAACTATGGCTACACCTTC. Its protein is CASSRPGSTPNYGYTF.

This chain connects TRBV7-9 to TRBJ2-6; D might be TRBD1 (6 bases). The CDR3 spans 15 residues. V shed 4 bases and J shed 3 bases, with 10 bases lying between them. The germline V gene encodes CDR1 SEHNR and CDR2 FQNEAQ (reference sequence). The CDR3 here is CASSSVGGGANVLTF. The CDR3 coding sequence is TGTGCCAGCAGCTCGGTAGGGGGTGGGGCCAACGTCCTGACTTTC. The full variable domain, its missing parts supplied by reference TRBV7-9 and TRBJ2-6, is DTGVSQNPRHKITKRGQNVTFRCDPISEHNRLYWYRQTLGQGPEFLTYFQNEAQLEKSRLLSDRFSAERPKGSFSTLEIQRTEQGDSAMYLCASSSVGGGANVLTFGAGSRLTVL.

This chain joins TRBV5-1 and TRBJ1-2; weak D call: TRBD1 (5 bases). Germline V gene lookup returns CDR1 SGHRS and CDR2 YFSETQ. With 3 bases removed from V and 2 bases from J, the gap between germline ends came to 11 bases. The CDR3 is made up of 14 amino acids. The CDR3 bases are TGCGCCAGCAGCTCCGGGGACCCCAACTATGGCTACACCTTC. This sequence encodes CASSSGDPNYGYTF.

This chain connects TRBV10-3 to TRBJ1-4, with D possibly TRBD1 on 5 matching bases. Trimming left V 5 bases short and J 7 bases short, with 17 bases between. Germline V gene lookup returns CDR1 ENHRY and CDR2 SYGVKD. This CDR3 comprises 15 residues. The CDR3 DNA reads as TGTGCCATCAGTTTAACCGAGGGGTTGGGTGAAAAACTGTTTTTT. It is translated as CAISLTEGLGEKLFF.

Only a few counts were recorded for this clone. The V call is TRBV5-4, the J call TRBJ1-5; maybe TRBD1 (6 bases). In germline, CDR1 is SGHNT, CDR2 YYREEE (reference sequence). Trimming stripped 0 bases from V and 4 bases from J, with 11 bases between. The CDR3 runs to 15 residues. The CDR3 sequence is CASSLGGGENQPQHF. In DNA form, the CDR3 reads TGTGCCAGCAGCTTGGGAGGGGGGGAAAATCAGCCCCAGCATTTT.